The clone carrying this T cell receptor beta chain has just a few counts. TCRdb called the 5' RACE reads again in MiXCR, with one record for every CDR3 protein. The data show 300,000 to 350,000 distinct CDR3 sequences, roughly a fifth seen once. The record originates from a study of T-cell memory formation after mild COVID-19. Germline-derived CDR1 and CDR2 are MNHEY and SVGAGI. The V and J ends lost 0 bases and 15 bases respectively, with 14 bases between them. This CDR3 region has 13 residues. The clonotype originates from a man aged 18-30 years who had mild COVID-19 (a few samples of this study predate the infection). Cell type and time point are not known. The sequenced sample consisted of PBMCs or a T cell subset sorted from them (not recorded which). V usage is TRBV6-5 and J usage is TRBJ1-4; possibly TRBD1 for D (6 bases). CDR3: CASSYSNRGEVFF. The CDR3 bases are TGTGCCAGCAGTTACTCGAATAGGGGGGAGGTGTTTTTT.